The T cell receptor (beta chain) under discussion was sequenced for a study of a mutant IDH1 vaccine in newly diagnosed glioma (dated by TCRdb to the early 2020s). For the wider study: In the chemotherapy-containing groups, vaccination started alongside temozolomide cycles, whereas in patients who had radiotherapy alone it started 4-6 weeks after radiotherapy. The week-35 safety follow-up took place at visit V12, and the week-47 end of study took place at visit V13. Peripheral blood was collected at six visits: V03 (baseline), V05, V07, V10, V12 and V13. The approximately 32 treated patients were approximately 62% male and roughly 38% female, with a mean age of approximately 38 years. For exploratory analyses, 25 to 30 treated patients had longitudinal TCRB deep sequencing done wherever samples were available. Before enrollment, patients had received standard therapy of radiotherapy alone, temozolomide alone, or radiochemotherapy with temozolomide; most received the combination.

Library construction relied on the immunoSEQ multiplex PCR assay. The hsTCRB Kit was used according to the manufacturer's protocol to amplify rearranged TCR beta chain sequences. An Illumina MiSeq was used to sequence the TCRB libraries. The original methods were these. The proprietary platform of the kit vendor was used for demultiplexing, trimming and gene mapping. Here the immuneACCESS table is served through TCRdb, limited to in-frame sequences with V and J called. Missing clones are a known gap in these copies; in checked studies unresolved V genes cover under half, and the rest lacks a known reason. That table is the source of V, J and clone size, and D and trimming were worked out from the DNA. This sample gives roughly 32,000 clones in total; roughly 80% of them show up just once. The top ten clones comprise 7.1% of the sample. With regard to this clone: Its antigen has not been determined. Base qualities are not recorded, but no much larger clone differs from it by a single base.

For CDR1 and CDR2, the germline V gene (reference sequence) lists MNHEY and SMNVEV. The CDR3 contains 14 residues, cysteine and phenylalanine counted. Only the CDR3 portion is preserved as DNA: 42 bases, with reading frame beginning at the first base. V is cut by 0 bases and J by 4 bases, and the space between the germline ends is 9 bases. According to the study, the label for this sample's time point signals: week 35, safety follow-up. Each vaccine dose was 300 ug of a 20-mer mutant IDH1 peptide in Montanide, given subcutaneously with topical imiquimod. Across visits V03 through V10, patients got a total of eight vaccinations, given in weeks 1, 3, 5, 7, 11, 15, 19 and 23. Newly diagnosed WHO grade 3 or 4 IDH1-mutant astrocytomas showing loss of nuclear ATRX were present in the donors. The samples were drawn from NOA16, a multicentre, single-arm, open-label phase I trial in Germany that tested a mutant IDH1 peptide vaccine in humans for the first time. Genomic DNA for TCRB sequencing was isolated from EDTA blood with the DNeasy Blood and Tissue Kit.

Overall results and qualifications from the work: Availability determined which PBMC samples were chosen for TCRB deep sequencing. Changes in the top peripheral T cell clonotypes picked up by TCRB sequencing did not appear to be linked to pseudoprogression. Immune responses induced by the vaccine were seen in roughly 95% of patients across multiple MHC alleles. According to the authors, sample limitations meant that analyses of patient blood samples could not be reproduced.

Sequenced material: PBMCs, taken from a glioma patient whose treatment included an IDH1 peptide vaccine. This sequence uses TRBV27 and TRBJ1-2; TRBD1 could be the D gene, as 5 bases match. This receptor was obtained from a woman aged 18 to 35 with glioma. The encoded CDR3 is CASSLSPGIYGYTF. The sequenced DNA: TGTGCCAGCAGTTTATCGCCAGGGATCTATGGCTACACCTTC.